A single sample is the source of the 32 T cell receptor beta chains below, sequenced in a study of T-cell memory formation after mild COVID-19. From the 5' RACE reads, TCRdb called clonotypes with MiXCR, one entry per CDR3 protein. In the table there are roughly 190,000 distinct CDR3 sequences, 10% to 13% of which are singletons. The specimen sequenced was PBMCs or a T cell subset sorted from them (not recorded which). These receptors were obtained from a man in his late teens or twenties who had mild COVID-19 (a few samples of this study predate the infection). Cell type and time point are not known.

This clonotype has just a few counts. The chain joins TRBV6-5 to TRBJ1-1, with a tentative D call TRBD1 (5 bases). This CDR3 has 15 residues. Germline V gene sequence: CDR1 MNHEY, CDR2 SVGAGI. V lost 5 bases and J lost 4, with 17 bases in between. CDR3 region: CASSLRGEGSTEAFF. Written as DNA, the CDR3 is TGTGCCAGCAGTCTACGTGGGGAGGGGAGCACTGAAGCTTTCTTT.

The V and J genes are TRBV29-1 and TRBJ2-1; TRBD1 is a possible D gene (6 bases). Per the germline V gene, CDR1 is SQVTM and CDR2 is ANQGSEA. The V and J ends lost 6 bases and 9 bases respectively, with 18 bases between them. CDR3 length: 13 residues. The CDR3 here is CSVTGTQRGEQFF. CDR3 coding DNA: TGCAGCGTCACCGGGACACAGAGGGGTGAGCAGTTCTTC.

This clonotype was observed at least ten times. The chain recombines TRBV7-3 with TRBJ2-1; no firm D call. CDR1 and CDR2 from the germline V gene are SGHTA and FQGTGA. The CDR3 loop spans 14 amino acids. Trimming removed 5 bases from V and 9 bases from J, with 17 bases in between. The CDR3 reads CASSPDPGPREQFF. As DNA, the CDR3 is TGTGCCAGCAGCCCCGATCCGGGCCCTCGTGAGCAGTTCTTC.

The chain has TRBV7-6 and TRBJ1-3; a possible D gene is TRBD1 (6 bases). V lost 5 bases to trimming and J lost 0 bases, with 11 bases between them. Germline V gives CDR1 SGHVS, CDR2 FNYEAQ. This CDR3 contains 15 residues. The CDR3, as DNA: TGTGCCAGCAGCCATTACAGGGACTCTGGAAACACCATATATTTT. The encoded protein is CASSHYRDSGNTIYF.

This sequence joins TRBV5-1 and TRBJ2-7; maybe TRBD1 (5 bases). V shed 1 base and J shed 3 bases, with 11 bases lying between them. Germline V gene lookup returns CDR1 SGHRS and CDR2 YFSETQ. This CDR3 comprises 14 residues. The CDR3, as DNA: TGCGCCAGCAGCTTGTATGGGGCAGACTACGAGCAGTACTTC. Translation gives CASSLYGADYEQYF.

This clonotype was recorded many times. V gene TRBV11-2 combines with J gene TRBJ2-1; TRBD2 agrees at 10 bases. Germline assignment: CDR1 SGHAT and CDR2 FQNNGV. This CDR3 has 15 residues. V lost 3 bases, J lost 3 bases, and 2 bases stayed unmatched. The CDR3: CASSFGLADYNEQFF. DNA for the CDR3: TGTGCCAGCAGCTTCGGACTAGCGGACTACAATGAGCAGTTCTTC.

This clonotype appeared a few times. J is TRBJ2-1 and V is TRBV5-1, with D perhaps matching TRBD1 or TRBD2 (5 bases each). V dropped 0 bases and J dropped 8 bases, with 12 bases sitting between them. The germline V gene encodes CDR1 SGHRS and CDR2 YFSETQ. The CDR3 runs to 14 residues. DNA of the CDR3: TGCGCCAGCAGCTTGGCGGGACCTAGAGATGAGCAGTTCTTC. The encoded protein is CASSLAGPRDEQFF.

The sample holds a few counts of this clonotype. The chain recombines TRBV12-3 or TRBV12-4 with TRBJ2-3; TRBD1 matches at 7 bases. This CDR3 contains 12 residues. Trimming at V came to 3 bases and at J to 10 bases, leaving 4 bases not matched to a gene. The CDR3 region has the DNA TGTGCCAGCAGTTTCTACAGGGGCTCGCAGTATTTT. This gives the protein CASSFYRGSQYF.

The chain is built from TRBV7-7 and TRBJ2-1, with TRBD2 matching over 11 bases. V shed 5 bases and J 4 bases; nucleotides not matched to a gene: 4. The CDR3 covers 15 residues. From germline, CDR1 is SSHAT and CDR2 FNYEAQ (reference sequence). CDR3 DNA sequence: TGTGCCAGCAGCCAGGGACTAGCGGTTTACAATGAGCAGTTCTTC. This translates into CASSQGLAVYNEQFF.

V is TRBV10-3 and J is TRBJ1-2; TRBD1 matches 8 bases. The J segment lost 8 bases and the V segment lost 1 base, leaving 18 bases of the junction unmatched. The germline V gene has CDR1 ENHRY and CDR2 SYGVKD. The CDR3 has 18 residues. This CDR3 reads CAISEFLDNRGKFSGYTF. The DNA of the CDR3 is TGTGCCATCAGTGAGTTTCTCGACAACAGGGGGAAGTTCTCCGGCTACACCTTC.

The V and J genes are TRBV7-6 and TRBJ1-3; D call uncertain. The germline V and J ends were trimmed by 1 base and 5 bases, with 6 bases remaining between them. In germline, CDR1 is SGHVS, CDR2 FNYEAQ. This CDR3 region has 13 residues. The CDR3 DNA is TGTGCCAGCAGCTTAGATGTCCGAAACACCATATATTTT. Its protein product is CASSLDVRNTIYF.

The gene calls are TRBV5-4 and TRBJ2-1; the D gene could be TRBD1 or TRBD2 (7 bases each). This CDR3 contains 14 residues. Germline assignment: CDR1 SGHNT and CDR2 YYREEE (reference sequence). V lost 4 bases to trimming and J lost 4 bases, with 12 bases between them. The CDR3 loop is CASSAQGGYNEQFF. As DNA, the CDR3 is TGTGCCAGCAGCGCTCAGGGGGGGTACAATGAGCAGTTCTTC.

The genes are TRBV28 and TRBJ2-3; 7 bases agree with TRBD1. CDR1 MDHEN and CDR2 SYDVKM come from the germline V gene. J was trimmed by 5 bases and V by 6 bases; bases with no gene match: 11. This CDR3 has 15 amino acids. The CDR3 loop is CASSAGDSFRDTQYF. In DNA form, the CDR3 reads TGTGCCAGCAGCGCCGGGGACAGCTTCAGAGATACGCAGTATTTT.

The chain combines TRBV9 with TRBJ2-1; the D gene could be TRBD1 or TRBD2 (5 bases each). Germline CDR1 and CDR2: SGDLS and YYNGEE. This CDR3 has 15 amino acids. V was trimmed by 0 bases and J by 0 bases, leaving 7 bases between them. For the CDR3, the DNA is TGTGCCAGCAGCGTAGCCGGGGCCTCCTACAATGAGCAGTTCTTC. Its translation is CASSVAGASYNEQFF.

A few counts support this clonotype. The V call is TRBV18, the J call TRBJ2-1; TRBD1 might be the D (5 bases). The germline V gene has CDR1 KGHSH and CDR2 LQKENI. Trimming left V 2 bases short and J 8 bases short, with 13 bases between. This CDR3 contains 14 residues. The CDR3 is CASSPIQDLDEQFF. The CDR3 nucleotides are TGTGCCAGCTCACCAATACAGGATCTCGATGAGCAGTTCTTC.

J is TRBJ2-3 and V is TRBV7-6; D is ambiguous. The ends were cut back, 1 base at V and 6 bases at J, with 11 bases in the middle. This CDR3 spans 14 amino acids. Germline CDR1 reads SGHVS; CDR2 reads FNYEAQ. The CDR3 nucleotides read TGTGCCAGCAGCTTAGGCGGTCGGATGGATACGCAGTATTTT. Translating gives CASSLGGRMDTQYF. Based on the CDR3 plus reference TRBV7-6 and TRBJ2-3, the full variable domain is GAGVSQSPRYKVTKRGQDVALRCDPISGHVSLYWYRQALGQGPEFLTYFNYEAQQDKSGLPNDRFSAERPEGSISTLTIQRTEQRDSAMYRCASSLGGRMDTQYFGPGTRLTVL.

The chain recombines TRBV10-1 with TRBJ2-7; tentatively, D is TRBD1 (5 bases). The germline gives CDR1 WNHNN, CDR2 SYGVQD (reference sequence). There are 13 residues in the CDR3. Deletions cut 8 bases from V and 7 bases from J, with 18 bases between. DNA of the CDR3: TGCGCCAGCCCCAGGGCAGCCCTACCTGAGCAGTACGTC. Translating gives CASPRAALPEQYV.

Only a few counts were recorded for this clonotype. The chain combines TRBV5-4 with TRBJ2-1, with D perhaps matching TRBD1 or TRBD2 (7 bases each). Trimming removed 4 bases at V and 0 bases at J, with 11 bases between. The germline gives CDR1 SGHNT, CDR2 YYREEE (reference sequence). The CDR3 spans 15 residues. DNA of the CDR3: TGTGCCAGCAGCAGCGGGACAGCCTCCTACAATGAGCAGTTCTTC. It yields the protein CASSSGTASYNEQFF.

V gene TRBV5-1 combines with J gene TRBJ1-1, with TRBD1 as a possible D gene (6 bases). The CDR3 runs to 13 residues. The germline CDR1 and CDR2 sequences are SGHRS and YFSETQ. Between the trimmed V and J ends, which lost 6 bases and 4 bases, there was a span of 13 bases. The CDR3 nucleotides read TGCGCCAGCACTTCACAGGGCGGCACTGAAGCTTTCTTT. It codes for CASTSQGGTEAFF.

This clonotype appeared a few times. The V gene is TRBV2, the J gene TRBJ2-5; D is perhaps TRBD2 (7 bases). V was trimmed by 7 bases and J by 5 bases, leaving 14 bases between them. Germline V CDR1 and CDR2: SNHLY, FYNNEI. This CDR3 region has 13 residues. The CDR3 DNA sequence: TGTGCCAGCAACCGGGGGGCCGAGGAGACCCAGTACTTC. Translation: CASNRGAEETQYF.

Only a few counts were recorded for this clonotype. The chain employs TRBV20-1 and TRBJ2-1, with 13 positions matching TRBD2. CDR1 is DFQATT, CDR2 SNEGSKA, per germline (reference sequence). The CDR3 is 15 residues long. V gave up 5 bases and J gave up 6 bases; unmatched junction bases: 7. CDR3: CSAQPGLAGSNEQFF. The CDR3 DNA sequence: TGCAGTGCTCAACCGGGACTAGCGGGGTCCAATGAGCAGTTCTTC.

This clonotype occurred a few times. The chain recombines TRBV11-2 with TRBJ2-3, with 12 bases identical to TRBD2. Trimming removed 8 bases from V and 2 bases from J; junction bases left unmatched: 17. CDR3 length: 19 amino acids. The germline V gene encodes CDR1 SGHAT and CDR2 FQNNGV. The CDR3 DNA reads TGTGCCAGCTGGGGACGGGCTAGCGGGGGGGCCAATTTCACAGATACGCAGTATTTT. As protein: CASWGRASGGANFTDTQYF.

This chain connects TRBV5-6 to TRBJ1-5, with D unresolved. Deletions cut 4 bases from V and 4 bases from J, with 15 bases between. CDR1 SGHDT and CDR2 YYEEEE come from the germline V gene. The CDR3 sequence is 15 residues long. For the CDR3, the DNA is TGTGCCAGCAGCATCGGTCCAGGCCTAAATCAGCCCCAGCATTTT. Protein sequence: CASSIGPGLNQPQHF.

This clonotype turned up a few times. The chain joins TRBV4-2 to TRBJ1-1, with a possible D match to TRBD1 (5 bases). V was clipped by 0 bases and J by 1 base, with 9 bases between them. Per germline, CDR1 LGHNA and CDR2 YNFKEQ. The CDR3 covers 15 residues. The CDR3 here is CASSQDLGGNTEAFF. The CDR3 DNA reads as TGTGCCAGCAGCCAAGACCTGGGGGGGAACACTGAAGCTTTCTTT.

This chain uses TRBV10-3 with TRBJ2-1, with 10 bases lining up with TRBD2. Germline trimming cut 6 bases from V and 4 bases from J; bases unmatched to any gene: 3. The germline gives CDR1 ENHRY, CDR2 SYGVKD. The CDR3 sequence is 14 residues long. This CDR3 reads CAIRGGLAYNEQFF. The CDR3, as DNA: TGTGCCATCAGGGGGGGACTAGCGTACAATGAGCAGTTCTTC.

This clonotype was found a few times. This chain joins TRBV7-9 and TRBJ1-1; no clear D. The germline gives CDR1 SEHNR, CDR2 FQNEAQ (reference sequence). V lost 0 bases to trimming and J lost 4 bases, with 12 bases between them. The length of the CDR3 is 15 residues. The CDR3 nucleotides are TGTGCCAGCAGCTTAGCTATAGGGTCGATCACTGAAGCTTTCTTT. Protein sequence: CASSLAIGSITEAFF.

This clonotype occurred a few times. For the CDR3, the DNA is TGCAGCGTGACAGGGGCCTCGTTAGCTAACTATGGCTACACCTTC. Its protein is CSVTGASLANYGYTF. V gene TRBV29-1 combines with J gene TRBJ1-2, with TRBD1 matching over 8 bases. V lost 6 bases and J lost 0; bases outside the gene matches: 9. The germline gives CDR1 SQVTM, CDR2 ANQGSEA. CDR3 length: 15 residues.

This clonotype was counted a few times. The V call is TRBV10-3, the J call TRBJ1-3; D not certain. The CDR3 extends over 14 amino acids. Germline loops: CDR1 ENHRY, CDR2 SYGVKD. V was clipped by 0 bases and J by 4 bases, with 7 bases between them. In DNA form, the CDR3 reads TGTGCCATCAGTGAGTCTGCCCCCGGAAACACCATATATTTT. Amino acid sequence: CAISESAPGNTIYF.

A few counts support this clonotype. The chain's CDR3 is CASSFSRSYNEQFF. CDR3 DNA sequence: TGTGCCAGCAGCTTCAGCAGGTCCTACAATGAGCAGTTCTTC. This chain uses TRBV7-2 with TRBJ2-1; D is undetermined. The length of the CDR3 is 14 residues. Germline V gives CDR1 SGHTA, CDR2 FQGNSA. Between the trimmed V and J ends, which lost 3 bases and 1 base, there was a span of 7 bases. The whole variable domain, filled in from reference TRBV7-2 and TRBJ2-1, reads GAGVSQSPSNKVTEKGKDVELRCDPISGHTALYWYRQSLGQGLEFLIYFQGNSAPDKSGLPSDRFSAERTGGSVSTLTIQRTQQEDSAVYLCASSFSRSYNEQFFGPGTRLTVL.

CDR3 amino acids: CASTQEGGYTF. CDR3 nucleotides: TGTGCCAGCACCCAGGAGGGCGGCTACACCTTC. V and J are TRBV12-3 or TRBV12-4 and TRBJ1-2, with D hard to call. CDR3 size: 11 residues. Trimming stripped 7 bases from V and 8 bases from J, with 11 bases between.

There are a few counts of this clonotype. The rearrangement joins TRBV9 to TRBJ2-5, with 10 bases that match TRBD1. The CDR3 sequence is 15 residues long. CDR1 SGDLS and CDR2 YYNGEE come from the germline V gene. V shed 4 bases and J 7 bases; nucleotides not matched to a gene: 10. The CDR3 loop reads CASSPGQGDSRTQYF. Here the CDR3 DNA reads TGTGCCAGCAGCCCAGGACAGGGGGATTCAAGGACCCAGTACTTC.

The chain uses TRBV5-1 and TRBJ2-3; 13 positions agree with TRBD2. There are 17 residues in the CDR3. The germline CDR1 and CDR2 sequences are SGHRS and YFSETQ. With V trimmed by 4 bases and J by 1 base, 6 bases remained unmatched. The CDR3 sequence: CASSLHGLAGGTDTQYF. The CDR3, as DNA: TGCGCCAGCAGCCTGCACGGACTAGCGGGGGGCACAGATACGCAGTATTTT.